This record concerns one T cell receptor (beta chain) sequence. Its target is not known. Sequenced by immunoSEQ multiplex PCR; TCRdb stores in-frame clones only, minus some. Of 9,500 to 13,000 clones listed, about 92% are singletons. The data were taken from a study of graft-versus-host responses after intestinal transplantation. The wider study: Multivisceral, liver-intestinal, or isolated intestinal transplants were performed in recipients. The whole recipient group had anti-thymocyte globulin induction followed by tacrolimus and steroids for around 3 years. Study conclusions and caveats: Individuals carrying graft-donor T cell macrochimerism showed high graft-versus-host to host-versus-graft clonal ratios in allografts. GvH clones occurred in recipient marrow; some first appeared in ileum or blood.

Between the trimmed V and J ends, which lost 6 bases and 5 bases, there was a span of 13 bases. The germline CDR1 and CDR2 sequences are MDHEN and SYDVKM. This CDR3 is built from 13 residues. The gene calls are TRBV28 and TRBJ1-1; no clear D. The source is a human patient who received an intestinal transplant, so some T cells may come from the graft donor. The source was PBMCs, collected roughly 64 days after transplant. In nucleotides, the CDR3 is TGTGCCAGCAGCCTAGGAGGCAGTACTGAAGCTTTCTTT. Translating gives CASSLGGSTEAFF.